Following are 16 T cell receptor beta chains from one sample sequenced in a study of T-cell reconstitution after alpha-beta-depleted transplantation in children. TCRbeta library preparation incorporated unique molecular identifiers. TCRdb fed the PCR reads into MiXCR, producing one record per CDR3 protein. The profile shows around 250,000 distinct CDR3 sequences, 6.5% to 10% of them singletons. The specimen comprised PBMCs, mostly from graft donor cells, sampled 180 days after TCRalphabeta/CD19-depleted stem cell transplant. Receptor source: a male patient younger than 18 who had a stem cell transplant for acute lymphoblastic leukemia, so the T cells may come from the graft donor.

This clonotype was seen ten or more times. The V gene is TRBV5-1, the J gene TRBJ2-1; 10 nucleotides align to TRBD2. After removal of 4 bases from V and 8 bases from J, the junction contained 9 bases not matched to a gene. CDR1 SGHRS and CDR2 YFSETQ come from the germline V gene. The CDR3 is 15 residues long. CDR3 sequence reads: CASSPLAGGRDEQFF. The CDR3 DNA follows: TGCGCCAGCAGCCCCTTAGCGGGGGGCCGGGATGAGCAGTTCTTC.

Only a few counts were recorded for this clonotype. The V gene is TRBV3-1, the J gene TRBJ2-7; 12 nucleotides line up with TRBD2. Per the germline V gene, CDR1 is LGHDT and CDR2 is YNNKEL (reference sequence). The CDR3 is 19 residues long. The V segment lost 4 bases and the J segment 2 bases; nucleotides outside the gene matches: 15. CDR3 protein: CASSRSSGRATPSTYEQYF. The CDR3 nucleotides read TGTGCCAGCAGCCGCTCTAGCGGGAGGGCTACGCCCAGTACCTACGAGCAGTACTTC.

This clonotype was seen at least ten times. The chain joins TRBV15 to TRBJ2-5, with D maybe TRBD2 (5 bases). The germline gives CDR1 LNHNV, CDR2 YYDKDF (reference sequence). Trimming removed 0 bases from V and 7 bases from J, with 18 bases in between. This CDR3 has 16 amino acids. The CDR3 is CATSRDQGLLVGTQYF. The CDR3 region has the DNA TGTGCCACCAGCAGAGATCAAGGACTCCTTGTTGGGACCCAGTACTTC.

This clonotype was recorded many times. The genes are TRBV6-6 and TRBJ1-2, with D tentatively TRBD1 (6 bases). CDR3 length equals 12 residues. The V end was cut by 7 bases, the J end by 6 bases, with 12 bases between. The germline V gene has CDR1 MNHNY and CDR2 SVGAGI (reference sequence). The CDR3 DNA follows: TGTGCCAGCATGAGGACAGCTGATGGCTACACCTTC. Residues: CASMRTADGYTF.

Ten or more counts support this clonotype. The chain combines TRBV20-1 with TRBJ1-2; 8 bases agree with TRBD1. The junction had 9 bases not matched to a gene; V was cut back by 4 bases and J by 8 bases. Germline V gene data show CDR1 as DFQATT and CDR2 as SNEGSKA (reference sequence). The CDR3 totals 13 residues. The chain's CDR3 is CSANPGGAVGYTF. The CDR3 coding sequence is TGCAGTGCTAATCCAGGGGGCGCGGTAGGCTACACCTTC.

Remarks on this clonotype: An end of the junction does not agree with germline; a read error may underlie this. The J gene is TRBJ2-2, the V gene TRBV5-5, with a tentative D call TRBD2 (6 bases). The CDR3 is made up of 14 amino acids. Looked up from germline, CDR1 is SGHKS and CDR2 is YYEKEE (reference sequence). The CDR3 protein is CAISPGLNTGELFF. As DNA, the CDR3 is TGTGCCATCAGCCCGGGACTTAACACCGGGGAGCTGTTTTTT.

This clonotype has ten or more counts. This chain joins TRBV13 and TRBJ1-2, with D tentatively TRBD1 (6 bases). This CDR3 is built from 15 residues. The V end lost 5 bases, the J end lost 8 bases, and 21 bases lay between the germline ends. From germline, CDR1 is PRHDT and CDR2 FYEKMQ (reference sequence). The CDR3 sequence is CASSPPRQDTGGYTF. CDR3 nucleotide sequence: TGTGCCAGCAGCCCCCCGCGACAGGATACAGGCGGCTACACCTTC.

This clonotype was counted ten times or more. The chain employs TRBV20-1 and TRBJ2-7, with D perhaps given as TRBD1 or TRBD2 (5 bases each). Germline V gene data show CDR1 as DFQATT and CDR2 as SNEGSKA (reference sequence). Trimming took off 5 bases at V and 3 bases at J, with 11 bases between the two ends. The CDR3 runs 12 residues. The DNA of the CDR3 is TGCAGTGCTTTAGACAGCGGCTACGAGCAGTACTTC. Amino acid sequence: CSALDSGYEQYF.

A word on this clonotype: One base away lies a much larger clone, so this may be a sequencing read error. Likely a read error: the CDR3 ends without its conserved phenylalanine or tryptophan. V gene TRBV6-5 combines with J gene TRBJ2-1, with D tentatively TRBD2 (5 bases). This CDR3 region has 15 residues. Germline values: CDR1 MNHEY, CDR2 SVGAGI. V lost 5 bases to trimming and J lost 7 bases, with 18 bases between them. The CDR3 DNA follows: TGTGCCAGCAGTCACCGAGGGAAACCTGGGAATGAGCAGTTCTGC. It encodes CASSHRGKPGNEQFC.

This clonotype was observed a handful of times. The V call is TRBV6-5, the J call TRBJ1-3; unclear D gene. Germline assignment: CDR1 MNHEY and CDR2 SVGAGI. V gave up 8 bases and J gave up 6 bases, with 8 bases separating them. This CDR3 has 11 residues. This CDR3 reads CASWLENTIYF. CDR3 bases: TGTGCCAGCTGGCTGGAAAACACCATATATTTT.

In this sample, this clonotype turned up a few times. This chain's CDR3 is CASSLGGRGSGNEQFF. The CDR3 DNA is TGTGCCAGCAGCTTAGGGGGGAGGGGCAGTGGGAATGAGCAGTTCTTC. This chain joins TRBV7-2 and TRBJ2-1, with 7 bases fitting TRBD2. Germline loops: CDR1 SGHTA, CDR2 FQGNSA. This CDR3 comprises 16 residues. V shed 1 base and J 7 bases; nucleotides not matched to a gene: 10. The full variable domain, its missing parts supplied by reference TRBV7-2 and TRBJ2-1, is GAGVSQSPSNKVTEKGKDVELRCDPISGHTALYWYRQSLGQGLEFLIYFQGNSAPDKSGLPSDRFSAERTGGSVSTLTIQRTQQEDSAVYLCASSLGGRGSGNEQFFGPGTRLTVL.

This clonotype came up many times. This chain joins TRBV13 and TRBJ2-2; 7 bases fit TRBD1. In germline, CDR1 is PRHDT, CDR2 FYEKMQ (reference sequence). The V and J ends lost 0 bases and 3 bases, in that order; junction bases with no gene match: 7. The CDR3 has 17 amino acids. CDR3 nucleotides: TGTGCCAGCAGCTTAGGGCTACGGGACAGAGACACCGGGGAGCTGTTTTTT. It specifies CASSLGLRDRDTGELFF.

This clonotype appeared many times. The chain is built from TRBV12-3 or TRBV12-4 and TRBJ2-4; no clear D gene. The CDR3 runs 13 residues. The V and J ends lost 4 bases and 1 base respectively, with 5 bases between them. The CDR3 region is CASSSPAKNIQYF. The CDR3 DNA reads TGTGCCAGCAGTTCCCCCGCCAAAAACATTCAGTACTTC.

This clonotype was observed at least ten times. The chain is built from TRBV5-6 and TRBJ2-3; D may match TRBD1 or TRBD2 (5 bases each). V was pared by 0 bases and J by 3 bases, with 14 bases between. CDR3 length equals 16 residues. CDR1 is SGHDT and CDR2 is YYEEEE in the germline V gene. As DNA, the CDR3 is TGTGCCAGCAGCTTGGCCGGGACCCCAAGAACAGATACGCAGTATTTT. Its translation is CASSLAGTPRTDTQYF.

Note on this clonotype: Since a much larger clone is just one base distant, this may be a read error. The chain is built from TRBV29-1 and TRBJ1-1; possible D gene TRBD1, 5 bases. CDR1 is SQVTM, CDR2 ANQGSEA, per germline. This CDR3 is built from 14 residues. The DNA for the CDR3 is TGCAGCGTTGAGGGCCCCCTATGGGGGACTGAAGTTTTCTTT. Translation gives CSVEGPLWGTEVFF. The full variable domain, its missing parts supplied by reference TRBV29-1 and TRBJ1-1, is SAVISQKPSRDICQRGTSLTIQCQVDSQVTMMFWYRQQPGQSLTLIATANQGSEATYESGFVIDKFPISRPNLTFSTLTVSNMSPEDSSIYLCSVEGPLWGTEVFFGQGTRLTVV.

There are many counts of this clonotype. The chain is built from TRBV5-1 and TRBJ1-6; 7 bases align to TRBD1. The trim removed 0 bases at V and 11 bases at J, leaving 8 bases unmatched. This CDR3 region has 15 residues. The germline gives CDR1 SGHRS, CDR2 YFSETQ. DNA of the CDR3: TGCGCCAGCAGCTTGGGGACAGGAGCGAATCCACCCCTCCACTTT. Amino acid sequence: CASSLGTGANPPLHF.